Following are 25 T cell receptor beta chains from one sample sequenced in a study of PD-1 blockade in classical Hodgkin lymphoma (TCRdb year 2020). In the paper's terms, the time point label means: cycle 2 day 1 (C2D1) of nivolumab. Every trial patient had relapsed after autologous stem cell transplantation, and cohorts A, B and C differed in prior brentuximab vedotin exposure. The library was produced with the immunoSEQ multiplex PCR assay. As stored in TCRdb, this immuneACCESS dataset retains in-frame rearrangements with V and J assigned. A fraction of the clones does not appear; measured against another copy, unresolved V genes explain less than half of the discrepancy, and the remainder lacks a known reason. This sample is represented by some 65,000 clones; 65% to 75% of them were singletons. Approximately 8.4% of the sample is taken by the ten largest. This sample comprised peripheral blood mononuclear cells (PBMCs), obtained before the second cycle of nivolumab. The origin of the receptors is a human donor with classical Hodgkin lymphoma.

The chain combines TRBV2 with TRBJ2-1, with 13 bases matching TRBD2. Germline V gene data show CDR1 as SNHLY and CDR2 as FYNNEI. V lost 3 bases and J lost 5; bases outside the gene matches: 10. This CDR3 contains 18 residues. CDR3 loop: CASSETPQLAGGDNEQFF. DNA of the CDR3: TGTGCCAGCAGTGAGACCCCACAACTAGCGGGAGGGGACAATGAGCAGTTCTTC. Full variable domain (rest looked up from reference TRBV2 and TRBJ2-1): EPEVTQTPSHQVTQMGQEVILRCVPISNHLYFYWYRQILGQKVEFLVSFYNNEISEKSEIFDDQFSVERPDGSNFTLKIRSTKLEDSAMYFCASSETPQLAGGDNEQFFGPGTRLTVL.

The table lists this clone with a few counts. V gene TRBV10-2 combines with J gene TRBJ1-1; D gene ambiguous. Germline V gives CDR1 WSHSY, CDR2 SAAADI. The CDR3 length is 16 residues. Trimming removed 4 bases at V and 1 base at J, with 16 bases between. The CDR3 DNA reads TGCGCCAGCAGTGCAGAGATCGAGACGGCGAACACTGAAGCTTTCTTT. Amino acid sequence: CASSAEIETANTEAFF.

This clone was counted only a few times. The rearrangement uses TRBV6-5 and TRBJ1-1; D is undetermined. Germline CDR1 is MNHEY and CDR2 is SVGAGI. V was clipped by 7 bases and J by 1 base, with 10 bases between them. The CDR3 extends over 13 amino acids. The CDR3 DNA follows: TGTGCCAGCAAAGAAGTGAGGAACACTGAAGCTTTCTTT. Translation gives CASKEVRNTEAFF.

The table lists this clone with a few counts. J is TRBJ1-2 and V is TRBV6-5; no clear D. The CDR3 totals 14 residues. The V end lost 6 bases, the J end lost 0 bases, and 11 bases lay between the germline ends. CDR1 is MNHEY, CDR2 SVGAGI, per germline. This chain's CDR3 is CASSTGNPNYGYTF. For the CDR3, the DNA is TGTGCCAGCAGCACCGGGAACCCTAACTATGGCTACACCTTC.

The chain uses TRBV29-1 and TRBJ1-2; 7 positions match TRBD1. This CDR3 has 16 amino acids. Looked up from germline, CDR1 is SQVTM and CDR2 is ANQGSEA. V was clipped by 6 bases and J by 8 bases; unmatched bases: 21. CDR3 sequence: CSVDYTRDSQMVGYTF. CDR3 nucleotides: TGCAGCGTCGATTACACCCGGGACAGTCAGATGGTGGGCTACACCTTC. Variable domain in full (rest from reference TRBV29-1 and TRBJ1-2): SAVISQKPSRDICQRGTSLTIQCQVDSQVTMMFWYRQQPGQSLTLIATANQGSEATYESGFVIDKFPISRPNLTFSTLTVSNMSPEDSSIYLCSVDYTRDSQMVGYTFGSGTRLTVV.

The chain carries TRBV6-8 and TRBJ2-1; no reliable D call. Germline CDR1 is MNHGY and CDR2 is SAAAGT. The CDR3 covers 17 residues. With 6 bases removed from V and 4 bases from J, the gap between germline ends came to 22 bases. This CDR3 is CASRSLGPPRSYNEQFF. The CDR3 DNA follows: TGTGCCAGCAGGTCATTGGGCCCGCCCCGATCTTACAATGAGCAGTTCTTC.

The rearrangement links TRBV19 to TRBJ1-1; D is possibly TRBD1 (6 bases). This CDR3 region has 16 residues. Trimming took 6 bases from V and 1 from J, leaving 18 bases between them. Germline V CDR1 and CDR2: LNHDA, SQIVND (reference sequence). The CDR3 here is CASRAGVGKGNTEAFF. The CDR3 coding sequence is TGTGCCAGTAGGGCAGGGGTTGGAAAAGGGAACACTGAAGCTTTCTTT.

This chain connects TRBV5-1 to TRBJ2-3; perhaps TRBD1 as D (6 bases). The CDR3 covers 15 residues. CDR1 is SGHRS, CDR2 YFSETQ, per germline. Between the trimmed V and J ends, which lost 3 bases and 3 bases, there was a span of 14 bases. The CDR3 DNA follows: TGCGCCAGCAGCTCTGTGGGGGACAAAACAGATACGCAGTATTTT. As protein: CASSSVGDKTDTQYF.

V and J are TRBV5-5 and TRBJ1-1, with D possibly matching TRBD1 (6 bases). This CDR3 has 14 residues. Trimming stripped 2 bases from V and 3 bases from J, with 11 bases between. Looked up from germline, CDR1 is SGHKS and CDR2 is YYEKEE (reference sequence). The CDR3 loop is CASSFTGKDTEAFF. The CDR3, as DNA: TGTGCCAGCAGCTTCACAGGGAAGGACACTGAAGCTTTCTTT.

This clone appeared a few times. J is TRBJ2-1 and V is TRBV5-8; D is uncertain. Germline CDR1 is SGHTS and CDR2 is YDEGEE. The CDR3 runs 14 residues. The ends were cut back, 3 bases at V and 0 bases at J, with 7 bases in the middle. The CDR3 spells CASSSASSYNEQFF. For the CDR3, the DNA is TGTGCCAGCAGCTCCGCTAGCTCCTACAATGAGCAGTTCTTC.

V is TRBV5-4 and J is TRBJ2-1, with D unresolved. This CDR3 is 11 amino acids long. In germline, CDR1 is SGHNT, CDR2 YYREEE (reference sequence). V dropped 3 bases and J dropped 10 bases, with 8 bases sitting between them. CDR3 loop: CASSYAREQFF. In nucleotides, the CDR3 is TGTGCCAGCAGCTATGCGAGAGAGCAGTTCTTC.

The CDR3: CASSLKAGLTEAFF. The CDR3 DNA reads as TGTGCCAGCAGCTTAAAGGCGGGGCTGACTGAAGCTTTCTTT. The chain links TRBV7-8 to TRBJ1-1; D is possibly TRBD1 (5 bases). The germline gives CDR1 SGHVS, CDR2 FQNEAQ. The ends were cut back, 2 bases at V and 5 bases at J, with 12 bases in the middle. The CDR3 contains 14 residues.

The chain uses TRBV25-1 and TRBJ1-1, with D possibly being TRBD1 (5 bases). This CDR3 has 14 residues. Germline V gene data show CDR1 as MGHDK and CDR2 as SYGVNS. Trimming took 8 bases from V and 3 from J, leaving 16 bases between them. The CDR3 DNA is TGTGCCAGCCAACCCGGGGCAGATCACACTGAAGCTTTCTTT. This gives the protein CASQPGADHTEAFF. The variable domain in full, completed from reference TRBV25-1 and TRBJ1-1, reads EADIYQTPRYLVIGTGKKITLECSQTMGHDKMYWYQQDPGMELHLIHYSYGVNSTEKGDLSSESTVSRIRTEHFPLTLESARPSHTSQYLCASQPGADHTEAFFGQGTRLTVV.

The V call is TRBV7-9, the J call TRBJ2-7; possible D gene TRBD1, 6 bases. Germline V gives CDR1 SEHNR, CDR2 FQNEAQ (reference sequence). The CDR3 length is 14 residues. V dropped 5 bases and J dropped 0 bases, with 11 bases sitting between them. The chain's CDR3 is CASSGQGYSYEQYF. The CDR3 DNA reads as TGTGCCAGCAGCGGTCAGGGGTACTCCTACGAGCAGTACTTC.

CDR3 in amino acids: CASSKPPANYGYTF. The CDR3 coding sequence is TGTGCCAGCAGCAAACCCCCGGCCAACTATGGCTACACCTTC. The rearrangement joins TRBV21-1 to TRBJ1-2. TRBV21-1 counts as a pseudogene. CDR3 length: 14 residues.

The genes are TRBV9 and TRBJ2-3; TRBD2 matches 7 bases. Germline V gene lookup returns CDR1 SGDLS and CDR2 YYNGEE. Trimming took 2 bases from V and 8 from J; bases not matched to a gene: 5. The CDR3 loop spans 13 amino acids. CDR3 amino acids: CASSVDLAATQYF. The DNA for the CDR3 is TGTGCCAGCAGCGTCGACCTAGCGGCTACGCAGTATTTT.

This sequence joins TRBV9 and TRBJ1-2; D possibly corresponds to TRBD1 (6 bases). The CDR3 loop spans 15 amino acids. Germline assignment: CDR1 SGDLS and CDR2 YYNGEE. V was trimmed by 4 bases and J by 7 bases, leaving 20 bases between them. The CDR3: CASSPRTEADPGYTF. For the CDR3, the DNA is TGTGCCAGCAGCCCCCGGACAGAAGCTGACCCTGGCTACACCTTC.

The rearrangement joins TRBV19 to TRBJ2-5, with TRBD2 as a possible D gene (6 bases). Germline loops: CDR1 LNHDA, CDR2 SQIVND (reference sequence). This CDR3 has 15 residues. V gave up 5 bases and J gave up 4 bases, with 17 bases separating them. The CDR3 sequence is CASSALSGPLETQYF. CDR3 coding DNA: TGTGCCAGTAGTGCTCTTAGCGGACCCCTAGAGACCCAGTACTTC. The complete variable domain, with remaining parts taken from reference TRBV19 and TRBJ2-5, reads DGGITQSPKYLFRKEGQNVTLSCEQNLNHDAMYWYRQDPGQGLRLIYYSQIVNDFQKGDIAEGYSVSREKKESFPLTVTSAQKNPTAFYLCASSALSGPLETQYFGPGTRLLVL.

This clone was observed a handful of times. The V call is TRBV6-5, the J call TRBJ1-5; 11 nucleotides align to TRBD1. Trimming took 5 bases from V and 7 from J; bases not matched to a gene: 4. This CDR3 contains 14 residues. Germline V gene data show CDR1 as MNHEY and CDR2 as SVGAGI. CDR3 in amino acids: CASSQDRGRQPQHF. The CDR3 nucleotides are TGTGCCAGCAGTCAGGACAGGGGGCGACAGCCCCAGCATTTT.

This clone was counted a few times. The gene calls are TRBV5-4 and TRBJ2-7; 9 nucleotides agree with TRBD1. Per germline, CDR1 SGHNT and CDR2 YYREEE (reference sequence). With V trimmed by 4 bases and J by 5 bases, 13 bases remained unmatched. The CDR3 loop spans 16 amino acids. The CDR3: CASSPDPGQGVDEQYF. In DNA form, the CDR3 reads TGTGCCAGCAGCCCGGATCCGGGACAGGGTGTCGACGAGCAGTACTTC.

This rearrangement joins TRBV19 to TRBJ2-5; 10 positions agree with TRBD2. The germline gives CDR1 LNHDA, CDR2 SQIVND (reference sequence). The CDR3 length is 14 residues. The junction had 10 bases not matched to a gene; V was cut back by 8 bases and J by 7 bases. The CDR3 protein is CASRSGRAGGTQYF. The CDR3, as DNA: TGTGCCAGTCGAAGCGGGAGGGCCGGTGGGACCCAGTACTTC.

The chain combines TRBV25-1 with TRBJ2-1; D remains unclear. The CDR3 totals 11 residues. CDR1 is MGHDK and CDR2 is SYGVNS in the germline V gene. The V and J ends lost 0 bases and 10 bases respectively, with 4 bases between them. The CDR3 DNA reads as TGTGCCAGCAGTGAATATGCGGAGCAGTTCTTC. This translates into CASSEYAEQFF.

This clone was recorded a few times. The CDR3 DNA reads as TGTGCCAGCTCACCATCGGCGGGGCTCTATGGCTACACCTTC. Protein sequence: CASSPSAGLYGYTF. This sequence joins TRBV18 and TRBJ1-2; perhaps TRBD1 as D (5 bases). Trimming pared 2 bases from V and 4 bases from J, leaving 11 bases between. The CDR3 extends over 14 amino acids. CDR1 and CDR2 (germline): KGHSH, LQKENI.

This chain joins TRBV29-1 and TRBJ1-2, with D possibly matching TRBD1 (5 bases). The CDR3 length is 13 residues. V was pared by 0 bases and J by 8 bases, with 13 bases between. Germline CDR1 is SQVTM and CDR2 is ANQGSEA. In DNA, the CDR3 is TGCAGCGTTGAAGATAGGGGCGGAGGGGGCTACACCTTC. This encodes CSVEDRGGGGYTF.

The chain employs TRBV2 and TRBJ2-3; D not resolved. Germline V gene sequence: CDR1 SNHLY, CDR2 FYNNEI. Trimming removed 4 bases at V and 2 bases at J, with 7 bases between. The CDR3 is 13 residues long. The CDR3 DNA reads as TGTGCCAGCAGTGCTCTACCCACAGATACGCAGTATTTT. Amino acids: CASSALPTDTQYF.